The rows below give T cell receptor beta chains drawn from one sample of a study of OX40 agonist ivuxolimab in advanced cancers. Some clones are missing from TCRdb's copy, which holds only in-frame ones; the method was immunoSEQ multiplex PCR. This sample has around 46,000 clones, with just over 85% found just once. This sample comprised CD4+ or CD8+ T cells sorted from blood, obtained in a trial of the OX40 agonist ivuxolimab. Receptor source: an adult with an advanced solid tumor such as melanoma, head and neck, liver or kidney cancer. Both conserved end residues are part of each CDR3. Each record gives: V gene, J gene, D gene, clone size, CDR3 protein, CDR3 DNA. A D gene is named only where the DNA matches it firmly. Clone size is stated in some rows and not others, as once, few, many or a class when expanded.

TRBV11-2	TRBJ2-5	TRBD2	NA	CASSLEGLAPETQYF	TGTGCCAGCAGCTTAGAGGGACTAGCTCCAGAGACCCAGTACTTC
TRBV19	TRBJ1-2	NA	NA	CASSISSRSASHYGYTF	TGTGCCAGTAGTATATCCTCCAGGTCCGCTTCCCACTATGGCTACACCTTC
TRBV7-3	TRBJ2-1	NA	NA	CASSPDSSSYNEQFF	TGTGCCAGCAGCCCGGACTCCAGCTCCTACAATGAGCAGTTCTTC
TRBV6-1	TRBJ1-5	NA	NA	CASSDSRTHSNQPQHF	TGTGCCAGCAGTGACAGCCGGACACATAGCAATCAGCCCCAGCATTTT
TRBV14	TRBJ2-5	TRBD1	NA	CASSLSTGFTFRSETQYF	TGTGCCAGCAGCCTGTCGACAGGGTTCACCTTTAGAAGCGAGACCCAGTACTTC
TRBV7-2	TRBJ1-2	TRBD1	NA	CASSSGTGGTGYTF	TGTGCCAGCAGCTCCGGGACAGGGGGCACGGGCTACACCTTC
TRBV5-6	TRBJ1-6	TRBD1	NA	CASSRDRDSYNSPLHF	TGTGCCAGCAGCCGGGACAGAGACTCCTATAATTCACCCCTCCACTTT
TRBV11-2	TRBJ2-1	TRBD1	NA	CASSTNRGSYNEQFF	TGTGCCAGCAGCACAAACAGGGGCTCCTACAATGAGCAGTTCTTC
TRBV19	TRBJ2-3	TRBD1	once	CASSIDRVTDTQYF	TGTGCCAGTAGTATCGACAGGGTGACAGATACGCAGTATTTT
TRBV6-5	TRBJ2-7	TRBD1	NA	CASSPLGQVDYEQYF	TGTGCCAGCAGCCCCCTGGGACAGGTAGACTACGAGCAGTACTTC
TRBV9	TRBJ2-2	NA	once	CASSVAETPFPGELFF	TGTGCCAGCAGCGTAGCTGAAACCCCGTTTCCGGGGGAGCTGTTTTTT
TRBV7-8	TRBJ1-3	TRBD1	NA	CASSLHPGQGNTIYF	TGTGCCAGCAGCCTCCATCCGGGACAGGGAAACACCATATATTTT
TRBV11-3	TRBJ1-2	TRBD1	NA	CASSPGQGKYGYTF	TGTGCCAGCAGCCCGGGACAGGGGAAATATGGCTACACCTTC
TRBV6-6	TRBJ1-1	NA	NA	CASSYNGGSTEAFF	TGTGCCAGCAGTTACAACGGAGGGTCCACTGAAGCTTTCTTT
TRBV9	TRBJ2-1	NA	NA	CASSSRLDWRDEQFF	TGTGCCAGCAGCTCACGACTGGATTGGAGAGATGAGCAGTTCTTC
TRBV7-6	TRBJ2-3	NA	NA	CASSLSGQTTDTQYF	TGTGCCAGCAGCTTATCCGGACAGACCACAGATACGCAGTATTTT
TRBV11-2	TRBJ2-5	NA	NA	CASSLFEGKTQYF	TGTGCCAGCAGCCTATTCGAGGGGAAGACCCAGTACTTC
TRBV2	TRBJ1-2	TRBD1	NA	CASRGQGADGYTF	TGTGCCAGCAGGGGACAGGGGGCGGATGGCTACACCTTC
TRBV28	TRBJ1-2	NA	once	CASSSAKGGYGYTF	TGTGCCAGCAGTTCGGCGAAGGGGGGGTATGGCTACACCTTC
TRBV6-5	TRBJ2-5	NA	NA	CASSYYDRGTQYF	TGTGCCAGCAGTTACTATGATCGGGGGACCCAGTACTTC
TRBV7-2	TRBJ1-1	NA	NA	CASSFTGSTEAFF	TGTGCCAGCAGCTTTACAGGGAGTACTGAAGCTTTCTTT
TRBV9	TRBJ2-2	TRBD2	NA	CASSVAASGVKNTGELFF	TGTGCCAGCAGCGTAGCGGCTAGCGGGGTCAAAAACACCGGGGAGCTGTTTTTT
TRBV6-4	TRBJ2-2	NA	NA	CASSRSLTGELFF	TGTGCCAGCAGTCGGTCACTCACCGGGGAGCTGTTTTTT
TRBV6-1	TRBJ1-5	NA	NA	CASSDPLQGSNQPQHF	TGTGCCAGCAGTGACCCTCTACAGGGTAGCAATCAGCCCCAGCATTTT
TRBV11-3	TRBJ2-1	TRBD2	NA	CASSLGGTSGFYEQFF	TGTGCCAGCAGCTTGGGGGGGACTAGCGGGTTCTATGAGCAGTTCTTC
TRBV27	TRBJ1-2	NA	NA	CASSPIQDNFYGYTF	TGTGCCAGCAGTCCGATCCAAGACAATTTTTATGGCTACACCTTC
TRBV7-9	TRBJ2-2	TRBD1	NA	CASSPGTGRAGELFF	TGTGCCAGCAGCCCCGGGACAGGAAGGGCCGGGGAGCTGTTTTTT
TRBV5-8	TRBJ2-2	TRBD2	NA	CASSLEGNLAARTGELFF	TGTGCCAGCAGCTTGGAAGGGAATCTAGCGGCTAGAACCGGGGAGCTGTTTTTT